This paragraph covers one T cell receptor beta chain sequence. What it binds is not known. V shed 5 bases and J shed 2 bases, with 10 bases lying between them. Germline V gene data show CDR1 as LNHDA and CDR2 as SQIVND (reference sequence). This CDR3 has 13 amino acids. These data come from a study of OX40 agonist ivuxolimab in advanced cancers. Study at large: Patients received ivuxolimab, an intravenous treatment, every 2 weeks at 0.01 to 10 mg/kg.

General study results and limits: Dosing at 0.1 to 3.0 mg/kg was accompanied by clonal expansion of CD4+ and CD8+ blood T cells by week 6. Normalized T-cell clonal expansion was also low in some nonresponders. Near-lowest levels of clonal expansion characterized partial responders at 0.1-3.0 mg/kg.

The data were produced by immunoSEQ multiplex PCR, yet TCRdb's version contains in-frame clones alone and is incomplete. The sample lists about 18,000 clones, 70% to 90% occurring once. This clonotype was sampled from an adult with an advanced solid tumor such as melanoma, head and neck, liver or kidney cancer. The chain has TRBV19 and TRBJ2-7; no firm D call. Sequencing was performed on CD4+ or CD8+ T cells sorted from blood, taken in a trial of the OX40 agonist ivuxolimab. In DNA, the CDR3 is TGTGCCAGTAGTCCTCACACCGCCTACGAGCAGTACTTC. Translated, it gives CASSPHTAYEQYF.